A selection of T cell receptor beta chains follows, all from one sample in a study of T cell responses to AZD1222 COVID-19 vaccine. Assay used: immunoSEQ multiplex PCR; TCRdb lists only in-frame clones, some missing. Among roughly 81,000 clones listed, 65% to 90% were seen once. The material sequenced was peripheral blood, taken on day 0 of AZD1222 vaccination. These receptors came from an adult in good health. Each CDR3 is given with its conserved first and last residue. D genes are given only for firm matches. Clone size is not always given. Where it is, it says once, few, many or a class for expanded clones.

V gene: TRBV5-4
D gene: -
J gene: TRBJ2-7
clone size: -
CDR3 protein: CASSLGGNSQYEQYF
CDR3 DNA: TGTGCCAGCAGCTTGGGCGGGAACTCCCAGTACGAGCAGTACTTC

V gene: TRBV24-1
D gene: TRBD2
J gene: TRBJ2-1
clone size: once
CDR3 protein: CATSDLAGGPNEQFF
CDR3 DNA: TGTGCCACCAGTGATTTAGCGGGAGGGCCGAATGAGCAGTTCTTC

V gene: TRBV10-2
D gene: TRBD2
J gene: TRBJ2-7
clone size: -
CDR3 protein: CASSEGRLAGGSYEQYF
CDR3 DNA: TGCGCCAGCAGTGAGGGAAGACTAGCGGGGGGCTCCTACGAGCAGTACTTC

V gene: TRBV10-1
D gene: -
J gene: TRBJ2-3
clone size: -
CDR3 protein: CASSGDGSTDTQYF
CDR3 DNA: TGCGCCAGCAGTGGGGACGGAAGCACAGATACGCAGTATTTT

V gene: TRBV7-2
D gene: TRBD1
J gene: TRBJ1-2
clone size: -
CDR3 protein: CASSGRDRGQGGYTF
CDR3 DNA: TGTGCCAGCAGCGGCCGGGACAGGGGGCAGGGTGGCTACACCTTC

V gene: TRBV19
D gene: -
J gene: TRBJ2-1
clone size: -
CDR3 protein: CASSVLMGFRNEQFF
CDR3 DNA: TGTGCCAGTAGTGTCCTAATGGGGTTCCGCAATGAGCAGTTCTTC

V gene: TRBV6-1
D gene: -
J gene: TRBJ1-5
clone size: -
CDR3 protein: CASSEGPGQPQHF
CDR3 DNA: TGTGCCAGCAGTGAAGGTCCCGGCCAGCCCCAGCATTTT

V gene: TRBV6-4
D gene: -
J gene: TRBJ2-1
clone size: -
CDR3 protein: CASSASYRDNEQFF
CDR3 DNA: TGTGCCAGCAGTGCTTCCTACAGGGACAATGAGCAGTTCTTC

V gene: TRBV19
D gene: TRBD1
J gene: TRBJ1-2
clone size: -
CDR3 protein: CASSIERGQTYGYTF
CDR3 DNA: TGTGCCAGTAGTATAGAGAGGGGACAGACCTATGGCTACACCTTC

V gene: TRBV11-3
D gene: -
J gene: TRBJ1-2
clone size: few
CDR3 protein: CASSFGAGSGYTF
CDR3 DNA: TGTGCCAGCAGCTTTGGTGCAGGGTCAGGCTACACCTTC

V gene: TRBV7-2
D gene: -
J gene: TRBJ1-5
clone size: -
CDR3 protein: CASSLARDQPQHF
CDR3 DNA: TGTGCCAGCAGCTTAGCACGAGATCAGCCCCAGCATTTT

V gene: TRBV7-2
D gene: TRBD1
J gene: TRBJ2-7
clone size: -
CDR3 protein: CASSPDRASYEQYF
CDR3 DNA: TGTGCCAGCAGCCCTGACAGGGCCTCCTACGAGCAGTACTTC

V gene: TRBV19
D gene: -
J gene: TRBJ2-1
clone size: -
CDR3 protein: CASSPTGLYYNEQFF
CDR3 DNA: TGTGCCAGTAGCCCTACAGGGCTCTACTACAATGAGCAGTTCTTC

V gene: TRBV3-1/TRBV3-2
D gene: -
J gene: TRBJ2-1
clone size: -
CDR3 protein: CASSQDSWYENEQFF
CDR3 DNA: TGTGCCAGCAGCCAAGATTCTTGGTACGAGAATGAGCAGTTCTTC

V gene: TRBV2
D gene: TRBD1
J gene: TRBJ1-2
clone size: once
CDR3 protein: CASSPSTGVKGGYTF
CDR3 DNA: TGTGCCAGCAGTCCCTCCACAGGGGTAAAGGGTGGCTACACCTTC

V gene: TRBV27
D gene: -
J gene: TRBJ2-7
clone size: -
CDR3 protein: CASSSELFSYEQYF
CDR3 DNA: TGTGCCAGCAGTTCCGAGCTATTTTCCTACGAGCAGTACTTC

V gene: TRBV23-1
D gene: TRBD1
J gene: TRBJ2-5
clone size: once
CDR3 protein: CASSHPDRERACETQYF
CDR3 DNA: TGCGCCAGCAGTCACCCAGACAGGGAGAGAGCCTGTGAGACCCAGTACTTC

V gene: TRBV19
D gene: -
J gene: TRBJ1-5
clone size: -
CDR3 protein: CASIDRISNQPQHF
CDR3 DNA: TGTGCCAGTATCGACAGGATAAGCAATCAGCCCCAGCATTTT

V gene: TRBV5-8
D gene: -
J gene: TRBJ2-7
clone size: few
CDR3 protein: CASSFGAYEQYF
CDR3 DNA: TGTGCCAGCAGCTTTGGGGCCTACGAGCAGTACTTC

V gene: TRBV3-1/TRBV3-2
D gene: TRBD2
J gene: TRBJ2-1
clone size: -
CDR3 protein: CASSQHGRDNEQFF
CDR3 DNA: TGTGCCAGCAGCCAGCACGGGAGGGACAATGAGCAGTTCTTC

V gene: TRBV7-7
D gene: -
J gene: TRBJ1-1
clone size: -
CDR3 protein: CASSSLGEEDTEAFF
CDR3 DNA: TGTGCCAGCAGCTCTCTAGGGGAGGAGGACACTGAAGCTTTCTTT

V gene: TRBV12-3/TRBV12-4
D gene: -
J gene: TRBJ2-1
clone size: -
CDR3 protein: CASSFGAGNEQFF
CDR3 DNA: TGTGCCAGCAGTTTTGGGGCGGGCAATGAGCAGTTCTTC

V gene: TRBV21-1
D gene: -
J gene: TRBJ2-1
clone size: -
CDR3 protein: CASSSFACRGRNEQFF
CDR3 DNA: TGTGCCAGCAGCAGTTTTGCTTGTCGTGGTAGGAATGAGCAGTTCTTC

V gene: TRBV29-1
D gene: -
J gene: TRBJ2-7
clone size: -
CDR3 protein: CSVDDGYEQYF
CDR3 DNA: TGCAGCGTTGACGATGGGTACGAGCAGTACTTC

V gene: TRBV9
D gene: TRBD1
J gene: TRBJ1-4
clone size: -
CDR3 protein: CASSLRGDRGNEKLFF
CDR3 DNA: TGTGCCAGCAGCCTTAGAGGGGACAGGGGGAATGAAAAACTGTTTTTT

V gene: TRBV24-1
D gene: TRBD2
J gene: TRBJ2-2
clone size: -
CDR3 protein: CATSEGRTSGRNTGELFF
CDR3 DNA: TGTGCCACCAGTGAGGGAAGGACTAGCGGGAGGAACACCGGGGAGCTGTTTTTT

V gene: TRBV7-3
D gene: -
J gene: TRBJ2-1
clone size: -
CDR3 protein: CASSPNSNEQFF
CDR3 DNA: TGTGCCAGCAGCCCGAATTCCAATGAGCAGTTCTTC

V gene: TRBV2
D gene: -
J gene: TRBJ1-5
clone size: few
CDR3 protein: CASNFGGIDQPQHF
CDR3 DNA: TGTGCCAGCAACTTCGGGGGGATCGATCAGCCCCAGCATTTT

V gene: TRBV11-3
D gene: -
J gene: TRBJ1-4
clone size: -
CDR3 protein: CASSLIGTREKLFF
CDR3 DNA: TGTGCCAGCAGCTTAATCGGGACCCGCGAAAAACTGTTTTTT

V gene: TRBV27
D gene: -
J gene: TRBJ1-1
clone size: -
CDR3 protein: CASSPPGWVGMTEAFF
CDR3 DNA: TGTGCCAGCAGTCCCCCAGGGTGGGTGGGGATGACTGAAGCTTTCTTT

V gene: TRBV19
D gene: -
J gene: TRBJ2-7
clone size: medium-sized
CDR3 protein: CASSTSWTESYEQYF
CDR3 DNA: TGTGCCAGTAGTACCTCTTGGACGGAGTCCTACGAGCAGTACTTC

V gene: TRBV27
D gene: -
J gene: TRBJ1-1
clone size: once
CDR3 protein: CASSSGQNTEAFF
CDR3 DNA: TGTGCCAGCAGTTCCGGACAGAACACTGAAGCTTTCTTT

V gene: TRBV5-1
D gene: TRBD1
J gene: TRBJ2-7
clone size: -
CDR3 protein: CASSLNAGTASYEQYF
CDR3 DNA: TGCGCCAGCAGCTTGAACGCCGGGACAGCTTCCTACGAGCAGTACTTC

V gene: TRBV19
D gene: -
J gene: TRBJ1-6
clone size: -
CDR3 protein: CASSIDTVYYNSPLHF
CDR3 DNA: TGTGCCAGTAGTATAGATACAGTCTACTATAATTCACCCCTCCACTTT

V gene: TRBV14
D gene: -
J gene: TRBJ2-1
clone size: once
CDR3 protein: CASSQDLLGVQFF
CDR3 DNA: TGTGCCAGCAGCCAAGATCTACTAGGGGTGCAGTTCTTC

V gene: TRBV12-3/TRBV12-4
D gene: -
J gene: TRBJ2-7
clone size: -
CDR3 protein: CASSLERGVEQYF
CDR3 DNA: TGTGCCAGCAGTTTAGAGAGGGGAGTCGAGCAGTACTTC

V gene: TRBV9
D gene: TRBD1
J gene: TRBJ1-2
clone size: -
CDR3 protein: CASSRETGSFNYGYTF
CDR3 DNA: TGTGCCAGCAGCCGGGAGACAGGGTCTTTCAACTATGGCTACACCTTC

V gene: TRBV18
D gene: TRBD1
J gene: TRBJ1-4
clone size: few
CDR3 protein: CASSPTGQQNEKLFF
CDR3 DNA: TGTGCCAGCTCACCAACGGGACAGCAGAATGAAAAACTGTTTTTT

V gene: TRBV3-1/TRBV3-2
D gene: TRBD2
J gene: TRBJ2-7
clone size: -
CDR3 protein: CASSPRTSALAYEQYF
CDR3 DNA: TGTGCCAGCAGCCCCCGGACTAGCGCGTTAGCCTACGAGCAGTACTTC

V gene: TRBV24-1
D gene: TRBD1
J gene: TRBJ1-3
clone size: -
CDR3 protein: CATSDSRGSGNTIYF
CDR3 DNA: TGTGCCACCAGTGATTCCAGGGGGTCTGGAAACACCATATATTTT

V gene: TRBV11-2
D gene: TRBD1
J gene: TRBJ1-2
clone size: -
CDR3 protein: CASSPGQDYGYTF
CDR3 DNA: TGTGCCAGCAGCCCGGGACAGGATTATGGCTACACCTTC

V gene: TRBV11-3
D gene: -
J gene: TRBJ2-7
clone size: -
CDR3 protein: CASSSPTNFYEQYF
CDR3 DNA: TGTGCCAGCAGCTCGCCGACAAACTTCTACGAGCAGTACTTC

V gene: TRBV5-1
D gene: TRBD1
J gene: TRBJ2-7
clone size: -
CDR3 protein: CASSGTGQGTYEQYF
CDR3 DNA: TGCGCCAGCAGCGGGACGGGACAGGGGACCTACGAGCAGTACTTC

V gene: TRBV18
D gene: -
J gene: TRBJ2-2
clone size: -
CDR3 protein: CASSQRDLTGELFF
CDR3 DNA: TGTGCCAGCTCACAACGGGACTTAACCGGGGAGCTGTTTTTT

V gene: TRBV19
D gene: TRBD1
J gene: TRBJ2-5
clone size: -
CDR3 protein: CACSSGPGGETQYF
CDR3 DNA: TGTGCCTGCTCCTCAGGTCCAGGGGGAGAGACCCAGTACTTC

V gene: TRBV6-1
D gene: TRBD2
J gene: TRBJ2-1
clone size: -
CDR3 protein: CASSVVSGNLVDEQFF
CDR3 DNA: TGTGCCAGCAGTGTGGTTAGCGGGAACCTCGTCGATGAGCAGTTCTTC

V gene: TRBV7-3
D gene: -
J gene: TRBJ2-5
clone size: -
CDR3 protein: CASSLGVRETQYF
CDR3 DNA: TGTGCCAGCAGCTTAGGCGTCCGAGAGACCCAGTACTTC

V gene: TRBV27
D gene: -
J gene: TRBJ1-5
clone size: few
CDR3 protein: CASSPRPGNQPQHF
CDR3 DNA: TGTGCCAGCAGTCCCCGCCCAGGCAATCAGCCCCAGCATTTT

V gene: TRBV18
D gene: TRBD1
J gene: TRBJ1-4
clone size: -
CDR3 protein: CASSPETGVSGEKLFF
CDR3 DNA: TGTGCCAGCTCACCAGAGACAGGGGTGTCTGGAGAAAAACTGTTTTTT

V gene: TRBV7-9
D gene: -
J gene: TRBJ2-2
clone size: -
CDR3 protein: CASSYLQGGTGELFF
CDR3 DNA: TGTGCCAGCAGCTACCTCCAGGGGGGGACCGGGGAGCTGTTTTTT